This T cell receptor beta chain originates from a study of T cells after posttransplantation cyclophosphamide. The data were produced by immunoSEQ multiplex PCR, yet TCRdb's version contains in-frame clones alone and is incomplete. This table has 20,000 to 25,000 clones, 73% appearing once. The germline V gene has CDR1 SGHTA and CDR2 FQGNSA. The length of the CDR3 is 14 residues. Trimming removed 3 bases from V and 3 bases from J; junction bases left unmatched: 2. The material sequenced was memory CD4+ T cells sorted from PBMCs. This receptor was identified in a woman between 55 and 75 years old in good health, CMV-negative, and a related stem cell transplant donor. This rearrangement joins TRBV7-2 to TRBJ2-3; TRBD1 matches 8 bases. The CDR3 region is CASSFGQGTDTQYF. DNA of the CDR3: TGTGCCAGCAGCTTCGGACAGGGAACAGATACGCAGTATTTT.